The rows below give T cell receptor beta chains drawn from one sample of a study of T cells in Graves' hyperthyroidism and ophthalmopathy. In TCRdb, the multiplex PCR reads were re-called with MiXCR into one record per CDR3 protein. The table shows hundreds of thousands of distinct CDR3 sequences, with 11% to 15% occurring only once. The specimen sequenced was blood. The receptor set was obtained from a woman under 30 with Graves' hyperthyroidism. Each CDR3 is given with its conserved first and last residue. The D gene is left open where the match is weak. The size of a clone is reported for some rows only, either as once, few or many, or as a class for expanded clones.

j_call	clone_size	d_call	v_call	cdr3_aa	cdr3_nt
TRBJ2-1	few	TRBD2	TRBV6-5	CASSYGRESGFF	TGTGCCAGCAGTTACGGGCGGGAGTCCGGGTTCTTC
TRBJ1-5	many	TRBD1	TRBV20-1	CSALTGTGDGQPQHF	TGCAGTGCTTTGACCGGGACAGGCGACGGTCAGCCCCAGCATTTT
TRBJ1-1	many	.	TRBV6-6	CASSYGAGRTEAFF	TGTGCCAGCAGTTACGGTGCGGGACGTACTGAAGCTTTCTTT
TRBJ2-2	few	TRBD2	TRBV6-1	CASNRGLAGGFGELFF	TGTGCCAGCAACCGGGGACTAGCGGGAGGATTCGGGGAGCTGTTTTTT
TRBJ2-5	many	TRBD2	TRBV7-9	CASSRKKGTSGIGETQYF	TGTGCCAGCAGCCGAAAAAAAGGGACTAGCGGGATTGGGGAGACCCAGTACTTC
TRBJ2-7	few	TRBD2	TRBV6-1	CASSWGGLAELEQYF	TGTGCCAGCAGTTGGGGGGGACTAGCGGAGTTGGAGCAGTACTTC
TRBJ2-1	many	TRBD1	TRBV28	CASRDRGYNEQFF	TGTGCCAGCCGGGACAGGGGGTACAATGAGCAGTTCTTC
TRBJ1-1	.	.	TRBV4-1	CASSQRDGRQAFF	TGCGCCAGCAGCCAGCGAGACGGGAGACAAGCTTTCTTT
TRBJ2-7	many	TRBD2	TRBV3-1	CASSLAGGPGYEQYF	TGTGCCAGCAGTCTAGCGGGAGGGCCGGGCTACGAGCAGTACTTC
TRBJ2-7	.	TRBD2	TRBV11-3	CASSLSLAGLEQYF	TGTGCCAGCAGCTTATCCCTAGCGGGACTCGAGCAGTACTTC
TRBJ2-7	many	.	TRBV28	CASSRKTGTYEQYF	TGTGCCAGCAGTCGAAAGACAGGAACATACGAGCAGTACTTC
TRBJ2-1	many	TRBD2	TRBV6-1	CASRDSGRSDEQFF	TGTGCCAGCAGAGATAGCGGGAGGTCCGATGAGCAGTTCTTC
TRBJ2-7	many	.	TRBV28	CASSSRTPGPYEQYF	TGTGCCAGCAGTTCAAGAACCCCCGGACCATACGAGCAGTACTTC
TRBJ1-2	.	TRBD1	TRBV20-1	CSARRDPGGSPYGYTF	TGCAGTGCTAGAAGGGATCCAGGGGGGTCCCCCTATGGCTACACCTTC
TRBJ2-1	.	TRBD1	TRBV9	CASSVDEDRANEQFF	TGTGCCAGCAGCGTAGATGAGGACAGGGCTAATGAGCAGTTCTTC
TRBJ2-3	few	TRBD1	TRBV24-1	CATSEPTGTADTQYF	TGTGCCACCAGTGAACCGACAGGGACAGCAGATACGCAGTATTTT
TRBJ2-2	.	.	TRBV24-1	CATSDFGHDPTGELFF	TGTGCCACCAGTGATTTTGGGCACGACCCTACCGGGGAGCTGTTTTTT
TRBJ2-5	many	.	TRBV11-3	CASSYPRGQETQYF	TGTGCCAGCAGCTACCCGAGGGGGCAAGAGACCCAGTACTTC
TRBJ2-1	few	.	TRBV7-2	CASSSRASEQFF	TGTGCCAGCAGCTCCAGGGCAAGTGAGCAGTTCTTC
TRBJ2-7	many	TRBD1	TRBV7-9	CASSPVPGQFLLEQYF	TGTGCCAGCAGCCCCGTACCGGGACAGTTTCTCCTAGAGCAGTACTTC
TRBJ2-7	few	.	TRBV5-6	CASTPPPFSAGLSYEQYF	TGTGCCAGCACTCCTCCACCCTTCTCAGCGGGCCTCTCCTACGAGCAGTACTTC
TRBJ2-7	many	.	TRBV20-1	CSAKTGSREQYF	TGCAGTGCAAAGACCGGCTCTCGGGAGCAGTACTTC
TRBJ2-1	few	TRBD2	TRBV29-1	CSAPLTSGNEQFF	TGCAGCGCTCCGCTGACTAGCGGAAATGAGCAGTTCTTC